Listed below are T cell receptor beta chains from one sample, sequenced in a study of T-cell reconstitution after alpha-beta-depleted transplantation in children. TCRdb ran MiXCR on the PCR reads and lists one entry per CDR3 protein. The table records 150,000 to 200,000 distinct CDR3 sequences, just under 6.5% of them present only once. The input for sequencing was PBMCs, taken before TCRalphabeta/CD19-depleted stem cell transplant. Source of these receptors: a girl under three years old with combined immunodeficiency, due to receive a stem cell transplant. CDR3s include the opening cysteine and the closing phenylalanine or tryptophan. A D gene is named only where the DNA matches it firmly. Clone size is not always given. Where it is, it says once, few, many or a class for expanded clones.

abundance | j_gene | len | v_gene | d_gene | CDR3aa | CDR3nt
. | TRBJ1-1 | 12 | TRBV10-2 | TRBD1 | CASGGTGHEAFF | TGCGCCAGCGGCGGGACAGGACATGAAGCTTTCTTT
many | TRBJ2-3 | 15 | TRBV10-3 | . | CAISESGSDTDTQYF | TGTGCCATCAGTGAGTCAGGAAGCGACACAGATACGCAGTATTTT
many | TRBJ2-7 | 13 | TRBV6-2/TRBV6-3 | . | CASSYSRAYEQYF | TGTGCCAGCAGTTACTCGAGAGCCTACGAGCAGTACTTC
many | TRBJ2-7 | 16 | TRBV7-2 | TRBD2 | CASSWTSGGASYEQYF | TGTGCCAGCAGCTGGACTAGCGGGGGGGCCAGCTACGAGCAGTACTTC
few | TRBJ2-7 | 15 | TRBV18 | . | CASSPPADLPYEQYF | TGTGCCAGCTCACCACCGGCGGATTTACCCTACGAGCAGTACTTC
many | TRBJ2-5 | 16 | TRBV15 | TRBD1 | CATSRLQGTDQETQYF | TGTGCCACCAGCAGACTACAAGGGACAGACCAAGAGACCCAGTACTTC
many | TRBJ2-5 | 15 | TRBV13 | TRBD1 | CASSSRTGGEETQYF | TGTGCCAGCAGCTCCCGAACAGGGGGCGAGGAGACCCAGTACTTC
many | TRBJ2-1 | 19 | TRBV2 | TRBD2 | CASLLPSLAGLAGYNEQFF | TGTGCCAGCCTTCTGCCAAGCCTCGCGGGACTAGCGGGTTACAATGAGCAGTTCTTC
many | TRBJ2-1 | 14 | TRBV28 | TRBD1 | CASTPGTGGHEQFF | TGTGCCAGCACCCCAGGGACAGGGGGCCATGAGCAGTTCTTC
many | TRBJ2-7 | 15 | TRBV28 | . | CASSPQGYPSYEQYF | TGTGCCAGCAGTCCCCAGGGTTATCCCTCCTACGAGCAGTACTTC
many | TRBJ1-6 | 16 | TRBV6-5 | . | CASSYSKVLSGSPLHF | TGTGCCAGCAGTTACTCCAAGGTCCTGTCTGGATCACCCCTCCACTTT
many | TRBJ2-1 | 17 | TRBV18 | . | CASSPPGGPSSYNEQFF | TGTGCCAGCTCACCACCGGGCGGGCCTAGCTCCTACAATGAGCAGTTCTTC
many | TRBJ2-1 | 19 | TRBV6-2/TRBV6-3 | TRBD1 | CASSYSRWRTGSSYNEQFF | TGTGCCAGCAGTTACTCGCGATGGAGGACAGGGAGCTCCTACAATGAGCAGTTCTTC
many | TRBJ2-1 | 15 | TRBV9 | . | CASSVDSEGYNEQFF | TGTGCCAGCAGCGTAGACTCGGAGGGATACAATGAGCAGTTCTTC
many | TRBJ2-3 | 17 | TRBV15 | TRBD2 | CATSRALAGGLTDTQYF | TGTGCCACCAGCAGAGCTTTAGCGGGAGGGCTCACAGATACGCAGTATTTT
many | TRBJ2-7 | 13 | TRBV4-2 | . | CASSQGGGWEQYF | TGTGCCAGCAGCCAAGGTGGGGGCTGGGAGCAGTACTTC
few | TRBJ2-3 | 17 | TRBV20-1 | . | CSASRGSVAQVGDTQYF | TGCAGTGCTAGTAGGGGCAGCGTTGCACAGGTGGGAGATACGCAGTATTTT
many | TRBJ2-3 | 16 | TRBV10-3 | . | CAISERGQTSTDTQYF | TGTGCCATCAGTGAGAGAGGCCAAACATCCACAGATACGCAGTATTTT
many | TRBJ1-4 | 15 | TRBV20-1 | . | CSARGVESTNEKLFF | TGCAGTGCTAGAGGGGTCGAGTCAACTAATGAAAAACTGTTTTTT